Below are 28 T cell receptor beta chains sequenced from a single sample in a study of T cells in Graves' hyperthyroidism and ophthalmopathy. RNA transcripts gave rise to amplified TCR beta CDR3 regions. First-round RT-PCR with HTBI primers amplified the TCR CDR3 region. MiXCR, run by TCRdb on the multiplex PCR reads, gives a single entry per CDR3 protein. The table records under 700,000 distinct CDR3 sequences, over 15% of them present only once. Sequenced material: blood. The receptors stem from a woman aged 18-29 years with Graves' hyperthyroidism.

This clonotype appeared many times. The V and J genes are TRBV14 and TRBJ2-7; maybe TRBD1 (5 bases). The ends were cut back, 2 bases at V and 2 bases at J, with 10 bases in the middle. The CDR3 is 14 residues long. Germline CDR1 SGHDN, CDR2 FVKESK. In DNA, the CDR3 is TGTGCCAGCAGCCAATTGGACAAGGCCTACGAGCAGTACTTC. Translation gives CASSQLDKAYEQYF.

In its sample, this clonotype was seen a few times. This chain connects TRBV6-1 to TRBJ2-7; 14 bases are a match to TRBD2. CDR1 is MNHNS and CDR2 is SASEGT in the germline V gene. The CDR3 covers 17 residues. V was pared by 6 bases and J by 1 base, with 8 bases of the junction left unmatched. The CDR3 loop is CASRPGLAGVGSYEQYF. As DNA, the CDR3 is TGTGCCAGCAGACCGGGACTAGCGGGAGTCGGGTCCTACGAGCAGTACTTC.

This clonotype has just a few counts. The gene calls are TRBV5-1 and TRBJ2-1; D possibly corresponds to TRBD1 (6 bases). Germline V gives CDR1 SGHRS, CDR2 YFSETQ. This CDR3 contains 14 residues. Trimming removed 3 bases from V and 4 bases from J, with 11 bases in between. CDR3 coding DNA: TGCGCCAGCAGCTCCGGGGACATTTACAATGAGCAGTTCTTC. Its protein is CASSSGDIYNEQFF.

The sample holds a few counts of this clonotype. J is TRBJ1-3 and V is TRBV30; D unclear. The V gene lost 5 bases and the J gene lost 0 bases, with 11 bases spanning the gap. The CDR3 runs to 14 residues. Germline loops: CDR1 GTSNPN, CDR2 SVGIG (reference sequence). CDR3 nucleotides: TGTGCCTGGGCTCATACCTACTCTGGAAACACCATATATTTT. Protein: CAWAHTYSGNTIYF.

In its sample, this clonotype was seen many times. This rearrangement joins TRBV20-1 to TRBJ2-5; 15 bases match TRBD2. The junction had 3 bases not matched to a gene; V was cut back by 5 bases and J by 2 bases. Germline CDR1 is DFQATT and CDR2 is SNEGSKA (reference sequence). This CDR3 spans 15 amino acids. The CDR3 sequence is CSAEGLAGGQETQYF. CDR3 nucleotides: TGCAGTGCTGAGGGACTAGCGGGAGGTCAAGAGACCCAGTACTTC.

The rearrangement uses TRBV20-1 and TRBJ1-6; the D gene is possibly TRBD1 (6 bases). Germline V gene sequence: CDR1 DFQATT, CDR2 SNEGSKA (reference sequence). The CDR3 extends over 15 amino acids. V lost 0 bases, J lost 7 bases, and 13 bases lay in between. The CDR3 DNA reads as TGCAGTGCTAGAGAGCCACAGGGTGGGAATTCACCCCTCCACTTT. It translates to CSAREPQGGNSPLHF.

This clonotype was seen ten or more times. J is TRBJ2-7 and V is TRBV12-3 or TRBV12-4; D gene unclear. The CDR3 runs 13 residues. The V end was cut by 3 bases, the J end by 6 bases, with 12 bases between. In DNA form, the CDR3 reads TGTGCCAGCAGTTTGTCGGAACTTGCCGAGCAGTACTTC. It translates to CASSLSELAEQYF.

The rearrangement uses TRBV14 and TRBJ2-1; D is tentatively TRBD1 or TRBD2 (5 bases each). CDR3 length: 15 residues. V was pared by 2 bases and J by 4 bases, with 12 bases between. Germline assignment: CDR1 SGHDN and CDR2 FVKESK. The CDR3 protein is CASSQRGGYYNEQFF. The CDR3 DNA sequence: TGTGCCAGCAGCCAACGGGGCGGCTATTACAATGAGCAGTTCTTC. Complete variable domain (other parts from reference TRBV14 and TRBJ2-1): EAGVTQFPSHSVIEKGQTVTLRCDPISGHDNLYWYRRVMGKEIKFLLHFVKESKQDESGMPNNRFLAERTGGTYSTLKVQPAELEDSGVYFCASSQRGGYYNEQFFGPGTRLTVL.

This clonotype occurred many times. The rearrangement links TRBV12-3 or TRBV12-4 to TRBJ2-3; 14 nucleotides match TRBD2. The CDR3 consists of 15 residues. V dropped 5 bases and J dropped 5; count of bases not matched to a gene: 3. CDR3 amino acids: CASSMTSGRGDTQYF. The CDR3 region has the DNA TGTGCCAGCAGTATGACTAGCGGGAGGGGAGATACGCAGTATTTT.

This clonotype came up a few times. J is TRBJ2-4 and V is TRBV10-3; TRBD2 matches at 16 bases. Germline CDR1 ENHRY, CDR2 SYGVKD. V shed 3 bases and J 1 base; nucleotides not matched to a gene: 12. The length of the CDR3 is 21 residues. CDR3 nucleotide sequence: TGTGCCATCAGTGACCCCACACCGGGACTAGCGGGGGGGGTGGCCAAAAACATTCAGTACTTC. Translated, it gives CAISDPTPGLAGGVAKNIQYF.

This chain links TRBV20-1 with TRBJ2-1; D is unresolved. Germline CDR1 and CDR2: DFQATT and SNEGSKA (reference sequence). This CDR3 is built from 15 residues. V was trimmed by 0 bases and J by 4 bases, leaving 13 bases between them. Written as DNA, the CDR3 is TGCAGTGCTAGAGATCGATTACGGGCTTACAATGAGCAGTTCTTC. This sequence encodes CSARDRLRAYNEQFF.

This clonotype occurred once. The rearrangement uses TRBV18 and TRBJ2-7; D is ambiguous. The CDR3 totals 15 residues. Germline-derived CDR1 and CDR2 are KGHSH and LQKENI. Trimming left V 1 base short and J 1 base short, with 11 bases between. CDR3 residues: CASSPRPTESYEQYF. The CDR3 nucleotides are TGTGCCAGCTCACCACGACCAACAGAGTCCTACGAGCAGTACTTC.

This clonotype has only a few counts. The genes are TRBV29-1 and TRBJ1-1; D uncertain. Germline-derived CDR1 and CDR2 are SQVTM and ANQGSEA. This CDR3 contains 13 residues. Trimming stripped 4 bases from V and 2 bases from J, with 11 bases between. The CDR3 sequence: CSVVGQPNTEAFF. The CDR3 DNA is TGCAGCGTTGTCGGGCAACCCAACACTGAAGCTTTCTTT.

This clonotype was observed a single time. The rearrangement joins TRBV28 to TRBJ2-7, with 7 bases identical to TRBD2. V trimming: 7 bases; J trimming: 4 bases; junction bases outside the gene matches: 19. The CDR3 loop spans 17 amino acids. The germline gives CDR1 MDHEN, CDR2 SYDVKM. As DNA, the CDR3 is TGTGCCAGCAACCCGGGGGGTATCCCGCTGACAGATTACGAGCAGTACTTC. Protein sequence: CASNPGGIPLTDYEQYF.

This clonotype was seen more than once but under ten times. The chain employs TRBV19 and TRBJ1-1; perhaps TRBD1 as D (5 bases). CDR3 length equals 13 residues. The germline V gene has CDR1 LNHDA and CDR2 SQIVND (reference sequence). V was trimmed by 6 bases and J by 5 bases, leaving 13 bases between them. The CDR3 spells CASRTRGETEAFF. In DNA, the CDR3 is TGTGCCAGTAGAACCCGAGGGGAAACTGAAGCTTTCTTT.

In its sample, this clonotype was seen many times. V gene TRBV11-2 combines with J gene TRBJ2-4, with TRBD2 matching 12 bases. The length of the CDR3 is 18 residues. The germline V gene encodes CDR1 SGHAT and CDR2 FQNNGV. Trimming removed 1 base from V and 0 bases from J; junction bases left unmatched: 4. For the CDR3, the DNA is TGTGCCAGCAGCTTAGGCACTAGCGGGGGGATAGCCAAAAACATTCAGTACTTC. Its translation: CASSLGTSGGIAKNIQYF.

This clonotype appeared a few times. The chain combines TRBV20-1 with TRBJ2-7, with D possibly matching TRBD1 (6 bases). With 2 bases removed from V and 5 bases from J, the gap between germline ends came to 13 bases. CDR1 and CDR2 from the germline V gene are DFQATT and SNEGSKA (reference sequence). This CDR3 comprises 13 residues. Here the CDR3 reads CSARRGTRNEQYF. CDR3 DNA: TGCAGTGCTAGAAGGGGGACACGTAACGAGCAGTACTTC.

This clonotype occurred many times. The genes are TRBV6-2 or TRBV6-3 and TRBJ2-7, with TRBD2 identical over 13 bases. Trimming took 2 bases from V and 5 from J; bases not matched to a gene: 0. CDR3 size: 14 residues. The germline CDR1 and CDR2 sequences are MNHEY and SVGEGT. The CDR3 is CASSYGTSGDEQYF. The DNA for the CDR3 is TGTGCCAGCAGTTACGGGACTAGCGGGGACGAGCAGTACTTC.

This clonotype has a handful of counts. The chain joins TRBV7-8 to TRBJ2-7; 8 nucleotides align to TRBD2. This CDR3 region has 14 residues. CDR1 and CDR2 from the germline V gene are SGHVS and FQNEAQ. V lost 4 bases to trimming and J lost 6 bases; unmatched junction nucleotides: 8. The CDR3 DNA is TGTGCCAGCAGCTCGGAACTAGCGGCTCCCGAGCAGTACTTC. This gives the protein CASSSELAAPEQYF.

This clonotype was seen more than once but under ten times. The chain employs TRBV6-5 and TRBJ2-1; D is unresolved. This CDR3 contains 14 residues. Germline V gene sequence: CDR1 MNHEY, CDR2 SVGAGI. The V end was cut by 0 bases, the J end by 6 bases, with 9 bases between. The CDR3 sequence: CASSYSFESNEQFF. In DNA, the CDR3 is TGTGCCAGCAGTTACTCATTTGAAAGCAATGAGCAGTTCTTC.

The table lists this clonotype with many counts. This rearrangement joins TRBV28 to TRBJ2-1, with TRBD2 identical over 9 bases. Germline-derived CDR1 and CDR2 are MDHEN and SYDVKM. The CDR3 sequence is 17 residues long. V was pared by 5 bases and J by 4 bases, with 12 bases of the junction left unmatched. The CDR3 loop reads CASSVTGLAKTYNEQFF. The CDR3 DNA follows: TGTGCCAGCAGTGTAACGGGACTAGCTAAGACGTACAATGAGCAGTTCTTC.

As for this clonotype: This could be a read error, since a much larger clone is one nucleotide away. The rearrangement joins TRBV7-2 to TRBJ1-6; perhaps TRBD1 as D (6 bases). With 0 bases removed from V and 12 bases from J, the gap between germline ends came to 18 bases. The CDR3 runs to 16 residues. Germline V gene data show CDR1 as SGHTA and CDR2 as FQGNSA. The CDR3 loop reads CASSLARDIIGLPLHF. The CDR3 nucleotides read TGTGCCAGCAGCTTAGCGCGGGACATCATCGGATTACCCCTCCACTTT.

This chain joins TRBV29-1 and TRBJ2-3; 9 positions agree with TRBD2. Germline-derived CDR1 and CDR2 are SQVTM and ANQGSEA. There are 15 residues in the CDR3. V shed 1 base and J 0 bases; nucleotides not matched to a gene: 2. CDR3 sequence: CSVEGTSESTDTQYF. The CDR3 DNA follows: TGCAGCGTTGAAGGGACTAGCGAGAGCACAGATACGCAGTATTTT.

This sequence joins TRBV5-1 and TRBJ1-1; D unresolved. Germline-derived CDR1 and CDR2 are SGHRS and YFSETQ. The CDR3 is 13 amino acids. The ends were cut back, 4 bases at V and 2 bases at J, with 9 bases in the middle. The CDR3 bases are TGCGCCAGCAGCGGGCTCCCCAACACTGAAGCTTTCTTT. Translation: CASSGLPNTEAFF.

In this sample, this clonotype turned up a few times. The chain couples TRBV6-1 to TRBJ2-5; the D gene could be TRBD1 or TRBD2 (5 bases each). There are 13 residues in the CDR3. Trimming took off 5 bases at V and 5 bases at J, with 12 bases between the two ends. Germline values: CDR1 MNHNS, CDR2 SASEGT. The CDR3 sequence: CASSPDWGETQYF. The CDR3 nucleotides read TGTGCCAGCAGTCCTGACTGGGGGGAGACCCAGTACTTC.

This clonotype showed up many times. V is TRBV20-1 and J is TRBJ1-2; the D gene is possibly TRBD1 (5 bases). Germline V gene sequence: CDR1 DFQATT, CDR2 SNEGSKA (reference sequence). The V gene lost 4 bases and the J gene lost 5 bases, with 8 bases spanning the gap. CDR3 length: 11 amino acids. The chain's CDR3 is CSATGGYGYTF. The CDR3, as DNA: TGCAGTGCTACCGGGGGGTATGGCTACACCTTC.

This clonotype was seen only a few times. CDR3 sequence: CATSRDLVVSGADTQYF. CDR3 nucleotides: TGTGCCACCAGCAGAGATCTTGTTGTATCAGGGGCCGATACGCAGTATTTT. This chain joins TRBV15 and TRBJ2-3; the D gene is possibly TRBD1 (6 bases). The CDR3 has 17 residues. V shed 0 bases and J shed 6 bases, with 19 bases lying between them. Germline lookup yields CDR1 LNHNV and CDR2 YYDKDF (reference sequence).

This clonotype turned up a few times. The gene calls are TRBV4-2 and TRBJ2-5, with D unclear. The V gene's germline CDR1 is LGHNA and CDR2 YNFKEQ. The CDR3 extends over 14 amino acids. Trimming cost V 2 bases and J 2 bases, with 9 bases left between them. CDR3 DNA: TGTGCCAGCAGCCAACCGGGTAATCAAGAGACCCAGTACTTC. Protein product: CASSQPGNQETQYF.